This TCR beta chain stems from a study of cytomegalovirus exposure and HLA in healthy donors. Overall study: It was reported in a later analysis that the 100 to 150 validation repertoires used the same platform as the 650 to 800 first-cohort repertoires.

The junction had 5 bases not matched to a gene; V was cut back by 2 bases and J by 1 base. Germline values: CDR1 MNHNY, CDR2 SVGAGI (reference sequence). This CDR3 has 16 residues. The table came from immunoSEQ multiplex PCR; TCRdb's copy has only in-frame clones and leaves some out. The data contain about 150,000 clones, 70% to 90% of them seen just once; the ten biggest clones take up roughly 6.4%. General study findings and limits: The tendency of first-cohort TCR clusters to co-occur in the roughly 110 validation repertoires was identified by a subsequent analysis. The study listed 150 to 200 cytomegalovirus-associated TCR beta chains.

As concerns this clone: No antigen is known for it.

This sequence was found in a woman in her 30s in good health and CMV-seropositive. Sequencing used PBMCs. The chain uses TRBV6-6 and TRBJ2-3; 8 positions agree with TRBD1. CDR3 nucleotide sequence: TGTGCCAGCAGTTACGGGACAGGTGCCCGCACAGATACGCAGTATTTT. Its translation is CASSYGTGARTDTQYF.